These 26 T cell receptor beta chains originate from one sample sequenced in a study of blood T cell repertoires in COVID-19. The protocol was immunoSEQ multiplex PCR, while the TCRdb copy is restricted to in-frame clones and leaves out a portion. This table has some 250,000 clones, about 90% appearing once. The sequencing input was peripheral blood. These TCRs come from a woman in her 30s who had recovered from COVID-19.

The chain recombines TRBV27 with TRBJ1-2; 11 bases map to TRBD1. Germline CDR1 is MNHEY and CDR2 is SMNVEV (reference sequence). The junction had 16 bases not matched to a gene; V was cut back by 0 bases and J by 4 bases. This CDR3 is built from 20 residues. DNA of the CDR3: TGTGCCAGCAGTTTATCTCAAACAAACCGTCGGACAGGGGGCGCCTATGGCTACACCTTC. As protein: CASSLSQTNRRTGGAYGYTF.

This chain connects TRBV14 to TRBJ2-7; D possibly corresponds to TRBD1 (6 bases). Trimming removed 1 base at V and 6 bases at J, with 7 bases between. In germline, CDR1 is SGHDN, CDR2 FVKESK. There are 12 residues in the CDR3. The CDR3 is CASSQGTVEQYF. The DNA for the CDR3 is TGTGCCAGCAGCCAAGGGACAGTCGAGCAGTACTTC.

The J gene is TRBJ2-3, the V gene TRBV20-1, with D unclear. Germline CDR1 and CDR2: DFQATT and SNEGSKA (reference sequence). The CDR3 contains 10 residues. Trimming left V 1 base short and J 12 bases short, with 8 bases between. Here the CDR3 reads CSARGELQYF. The CDR3 DNA is TGCAGTGCTAGAGGCGAGCTCCAGTATTTT.

The count of this clone is one. The chain is built from TRBV11-2 and TRBJ1-2; 10 nucleotides line up with TRBD1. The CDR3 is made up of 15 amino acids. Trimming at V came to 5 bases and at J to 8 bases, leaving 11 bases not matched to a gene. Germline CDR1 is SGHAT and CDR2 is FQNNGV. Here the CDR3 reads CASSRKTGGARGYTF. CDR3 nucleotide sequence: TGTGCCAGCAGCAGAAAGACAGGGGGCGCGAGGGGCTACACCTTC.

J is TRBJ1-2 and V is TRBV5-6; TRBD1 agrees at 9 bases. V shed 4 bases, J shed 4 bases, and the junction held 2 bases outside the gene matches. In germline, CDR1 is SGHDT, CDR2 YYEEEE. This CDR3 contains 13 residues. The chain's CDR3 is CASSPDRGYGYTF. The DNA for the CDR3 is TGTGCCAGCAGCCCGGACAGGGGCTATGGCTACACCTTC.

The genes are TRBV2 and TRBJ1-4; 7 nucleotides match TRBD1. The germline gives CDR1 SNHLY, CDR2 FYNNEI. This CDR3 comprises 15 residues. V lost 1 base and J lost 8; bases outside the gene matches: 7. DNA for the CDR3: TGTGCCAGCAGTGAAGATAGGGGGCAAGGGGAAAAACTGTTTTTT. Its protein is CASSEDRGQGEKLFF.

V and J are TRBV2 and TRBJ2-7; 7 nucleotides match TRBD1. Germline assignment: CDR1 SNHLY and CDR2 FYNNEI. This CDR3 has 14 amino acids. V lost 6 bases to trimming and J lost 2 bases; unmatched junction nucleotides: 7. This CDR3 reads CASRATGTAYEQYF. In nucleotides, the CDR3 is TGTGCCAGCAGAGCTACGGGGACAGCCTACGAGCAGTACTTC. The whole variable domain, filled in from reference TRBV2 and TRBJ2-7, reads EPEVTQTPSHQVTQMGQEVILRCVPISNHLYFYWYRQILGQKVEFLVSFYNNEISEKSEIFDDQFSVERPDGSNFTLKIRSTKLEDSAMYFCASRATGTAYEQYFGPGTRLTVT.

CDR3 residues: CASSPRAGGVEQFF. The CDR3 DNA follows: TGTGCCAGCTCACCAAGGGCAGGGGGCGTTGAGCAGTTCTTC. The chain has TRBV18 and TRBJ2-1; 8 positions match TRBD1. V shed 2 bases, J shed 9 bases, and the junction held 6 bases outside the gene matches. This CDR3 spans 14 amino acids. CDR1 is KGHSH and CDR2 is LQKENI in the germline V gene. The entire variable domain, with the rest obtained from reference TRBV18 and TRBJ2-1, is as follows: NAGVMQNPRHLVRRRGQEARLRCSPMKGHSHVYWYRQLPEEGLKFMVYLQKENIIDESGMPKERFSAEFPKEGPSILRIQQVVRGDSAAYFCASSPRAGGVEQFFGPGTRLTVL.

This clone was seen just once. The rearrangement joins TRBV4-3 to TRBJ1-1; D is undetermined. This CDR3 comprises 13 residues. V was cut by 1 base and J by 4 bases, with 7 bases left in between. Per germline, CDR1 LGHNA and CDR2 YSLEER. CDR3 bases: TGCGCCAGCAGCCAAGGAGAGTTCACTGAAGCTTTCTTT. Amino acids: CASSQGEFTEAFF.

CDR3 loop: CATRLAGGTNEQFF. CDR3 DNA sequence: TGTGCCACCCGACTAGCGGGGGGTACCAATGAGCAGTTCTTC. The chain combines TRBV27 with TRBJ2-1; 13 nucleotides align to TRBD2. From germline, CDR1 is MNHEY and CDR2 SMNVEV (reference sequence). The CDR3 length is 14 residues. V dropped 10 bases and J dropped 6; count of bases not matched to a gene: 6.

The chain couples TRBV19 to TRBJ2-1; perhaps TRBD2 as D (6 bases). Looked up from germline, CDR1 is LNHDA and CDR2 is SQIVND (reference sequence). This CDR3 contains 12 residues. Trimming pared 6 bases from V and 7 bases from J, leaving 10 bases between. CDR3 DNA sequence: TGTGCCAGTAGGGGCGGGGTTAATGAGCAGTTCTTC. Translation: CASRGGVNEQFF.

V usage is TRBV3-1 (or the pseudogene TRBV3-2) and J usage is TRBJ2-7; 7 bases align to TRBD1. The germline V gene encodes CDR1 LGHDT and CDR2 YNNKEL (reference sequence). This CDR3 comprises 15 residues. V shed 4 bases and J 4 bases; nucleotides not matched to a gene: 10. CDR3 loop: CASSPTMAGGYEQYF. The CDR3, as DNA: TGTGCCAGCAGCCCAACCATGGCAGGGGGATACGAGCAGTACTTC.

The chain links TRBV6-1 to TRBJ1-2; D is uncertain. The germline V gene encodes CDR1 MNHNS and CDR2 SASEGT. The ends were cut back, 1 base at V and 7 bases at J, with 16 bases in the middle. CDR3 length: 15 residues. CDR3 DNA sequence: TGTGCCAGCAGTGAAGGGTTATTGGTGTCTAGTGGCTACACCTTC. The encoded protein is CASSEGLLVSSGYTF.

This clone was counted many times. In DNA, the CDR3 is TGTGCCAGCAGCTCCGGACAGGGTGACACTGAAGCTTTCTTT. Translating gives CASSSGQGDTEAFF. V gene TRBV5-4 combines with J gene TRBJ1-1, with 8 bases fitting TRBD1. The germline V gene has CDR1 SGHNT and CDR2 YYREEE (reference sequence). The CDR3 sequence is 14 residues long. V shed 3 bases, J shed 3 bases, and the junction held 4 bases outside the gene matches.

The chain joins TRBV27 to TRBJ2-1; D is possibly TRBD1 (6 bases). CDR3 length: 16 amino acids. The germline gives CDR1 MNHEY, CDR2 SMNVEV (reference sequence). V lost 6 bases and J lost 2, with 17 bases in between. CDR3 DNA sequence: TGTGCCAGCAGCCTATTACAGGGCCTAACCTACAATGAGCAGTTCTTC. Translating it yields CASSLLQGLTYNEQFF.

The genes are TRBV11-3 and TRBJ2-3; 14 positions match TRBD2. J gave up 6 bases and V 6 bases, and 11 bases lay outside the gene matches. The CDR3 has 17 amino acids. Per the germline V gene, CDR1 is SGHNT and CDR2 is YENEEA. The CDR3 spells CASSSSTSGGARDTQYF. The CDR3 DNA reads as TGTGCCAGCAGTTCCTCGACTAGCGGGGGGGCCCGGGATACGCAGTATTTT.

This chain uses TRBV6-5 with TRBJ1-1; no clear D. Between the trimmed V and J ends, which lost 7 bases and 1 base, there was a span of 16 bases. Germline-derived CDR1 and CDR2 are MNHEY and SVGAGI. The CDR3 sequence is 15 residues long. The CDR3 protein is CASNPPKPSNTEAFF. The CDR3 nucleotides are TGTGCCAGCAACCCCCCGAAGCCTTCGAACACTGAAGCTTTCTTT.

The chain combines TRBV5-1 with TRBJ1-6; no clear D. Trimming took 0 bases from V and 8 from J, leaving 9 bases between them. The CDR3 has 14 amino acids. CDR1 is SGHRS, CDR2 YFSETQ, per germline. Here the CDR3 reads CASSLGQYDSPLHF. DNA of the CDR3: TGCGCCAGCAGCTTGGGGCAGTACGATTCACCCCTCCACTTT. The whole variable domain, filled in from reference TRBV5-1 and TRBJ1-6, reads KAGVTQTPRYLIKTRGQQVTLSCSPISGHRSVSWYQQTPGQGLQFLFEYFSETQRNKGNFPGRFSGRQFSNSRSEMNVSTLELGDSALYLCASSLGQYDSPLHFGNGTRLTVT.

This clone is a singleton in its sample. The genes are TRBV12-3 or TRBV12-4 and TRBJ1-5; TRBD1 is a possible D gene (6 bases). CDR3 size: 13 residues. The V gene lost 6 bases and the J gene lost 4 bases, with 10 bases spanning the gap. The CDR3 DNA follows: TGTGCCAGCAGCCTCGACAGGAATCAGCCCCAGCATTTT. Amino acids: CASSLDRNQPQHF.

The chain links TRBV7-2 to TRBJ2-5; 8 bases are a match to TRBD1. J lost 5 bases, V lost 5 bases, and 4 bases had no gene match. The germline V gene has CDR1 SGHTA and CDR2 FQGNSA. The CDR3 is made up of 13 amino acids. As DNA, the CDR3 is TGTGCCAGCAGCGGGGACAGGAGGGAGACCCAGTACTTC. This translates into CASSGDRRETQYF.

This rearrangement joins TRBV5-1 to TRBJ2-1, with 8 bases aligning to TRBD2. This CDR3 contains 15 residues. CDR1 is SGHRS, CDR2 YFSETQ, per germline. V shed 2 bases, J shed 3 bases, and the junction held 4 bases outside the gene matches. The CDR3 DNA reads TGCGCCAGCAGCTTCCGGGGGGGCCGCTACAATGAGCAGTTCTTC. This codes for CASSFRGGRYNEQFF.

The rearrangement uses TRBV13 and TRBJ2-5, with TRBD1 matching over 11 bases. Per germline, CDR1 PRHDT and CDR2 FYEKMQ (reference sequence). CDR3 size: 15 residues. The J segment lost 2 bases and the V segment lost 5 bases, leaving 4 bases of the junction unmatched. The CDR3 bases are TGTGCCAGCAGCGCAGGGGACAGGGGGCAAGAGACCCAGTACTTC. Amino acids: CASSAGDRGQETQYF.

The rearrangement joins TRBV11-1 to TRBJ2-1, with 7 positions matching TRBD2. This CDR3 has 14 residues. Germline lookup yields CDR1 SGHAT and CDR2 FQDESV (reference sequence). The V and J ends lost 3 bases and 2 bases, in that order; junction bases with no gene match: 1. The CDR3 here is CASSFRGAYNEQFF. CDR3 DNA: TGTGCCAGCAGCTTTCGGGGGGCCTACAATGAGCAGTTCTTC.

The chain joins TRBV9 to TRBJ2-5; D is perhaps TRBD1 (6 bases). CDR3 length: 13 residues. The germline CDR1 and CDR2 sequences are SGDLS and YYNGEE. V lost 4 bases to trimming and J lost 2 bases, with 9 bases between them. CDR3 DNA: TGTGCCAGCAGCTATAGGGGGCAAGAGACCCAGTACTTC. Translating it yields CASSYRGQETQYF.

The genes are TRBV5-1 and TRBJ1-1; 7 nucleotides agree with TRBD1. The CDR3 has 15 amino acids. Per germline, CDR1 SGHRS and CDR2 YFSETQ. With 2 bases clipped from V and 0 bases from J, the junction kept 4 bases outside the gene matches. The CDR3 coding sequence is TGCGCCAGCAGCTTCCGACAGGGATTGAACACTGAAGCTTTCTTT. It codes for CASSFRQGLNTEAFF. The full variable domain, with the rest looked up from reference TRBV5-1 and TRBJ1-1, is KAGVTQTPRYLIKTRGQQVTLSCSPISGHRSVSWYQQTPGQGLQFLFEYFSETQRNKGNFPGRFSGRQFSNSRSEMNVSTLELGDSALYLCASSFRQGLNTEAFFGQGTRLTVV.

This chain uses TRBV5-3 with TRBJ2-1; TRBD2 matches 8 bases. TRBV5-3 is treated as an ORF (open reading frame) with a function not yet certain. Trimming at V came to 1 base and at J to 5 bases, leaving 14 bases not matched to a gene. CDR3 length: 18 amino acids. The CDR3 sequence is CARSLCVLAGIKHNEQFF. The CDR3 DNA reads TGTGCCAGAAGCTTGTGTGTGTTAGCGGGGATTAAACACAATGAGCAGTTCTTC.